Following are 20 T cell receptor beta chains from one sample sequenced in a study of OX40 agonist ivuxolimab in advanced cancers. Sequencing used immunoSEQ multiplex PCR; TCRdb keeps in-frame clones, though not all of them. The sample carries fewer than 50,000 clones, roughly nine tenths recorded once. The source was CD4+ or CD8+ T cells sorted from blood, collected in a trial of the OX40 agonist ivuxolimab. All receptors derive from an adult with an advanced solid tumor such as melanoma, head and neck, liver or kidney cancer.

The J gene is TRBJ2-7, the V gene TRBV7-2; 7 bases map to TRBD2. Germline assignment: CDR1 SGHTA and CDR2 FQGNSA. V was clipped by 5 bases and J by 6 bases; unmatched bases: 7. The CDR3 runs 13 residues. The CDR3 loop reads CASSPGLVGEQYF. In DNA, the CDR3 is TGTGCCAGCAGCCCAGGACTAGTGGGCGAGCAGTACTTC.

This clone was counted once. The chain employs TRBV18 and TRBJ1-3; no definite D call. Trimming pared 0 bases from V and 3 bases from J, leaving 12 bases between. This CDR3 is 16 amino acids long. Germline CDR1 reads KGHSH; CDR2 reads LQKENI. The CDR3 region is CASSPPSLPYGNTIYF. The CDR3 DNA is TGTGCCAGCTCACCACCCAGTCTCCCGTATGGAAACACCATATATTTT.

The chain uses TRBV11-2 and TRBJ2-2; D not certain. The CDR3 extends over 13 amino acids. The V and J ends lost 2 bases and 4 bases respectively, with 5 bases between them. Germline CDR1 is SGHAT and CDR2 is FQNNGV. Here the CDR3 reads CASSLRRTGELFF. The CDR3 bases are TGTGCCAGCAGCTTAAGGCGCACCGGGGAGCTGTTTTTT. Full variable domain (outside the CDR3, taken from reference TRBV11-2 and TRBJ2-2): EAGVAQSPRYKIIEKRQSVAFWCNPISGHATLYWYQQILGQGPKLLIQFQNNGVVDDSQLPKDRFSAERLKGVDSTLKIQPAKLEDSAVYLCASSLRRTGELFFGEGSRLTVL.

In this sample, this clone turned up once. The chain recombines TRBV9 with TRBJ2-3, with 7 bases aligning to TRBD2. The CDR3 extends over 16 amino acids. With 4 bases clipped from V and 6 bases from J, the junction kept 14 bases outside the gene matches. CDR1 and CDR2 from the germline V gene are SGDLS and YYNGEE. CDR3: CASSQDLGAGLDTQYF. CDR3 DNA: TGTGCCAGCAGCCAGGACCTAGGAGCGGGGCTGGATACGCAGTATTTT.

The chain couples TRBV5-8 to TRBJ1-5; 10 positions agree with TRBD1. With V trimmed by 4 bases and J by 5 bases, 3 bases remained unmatched. The CDR3 totals 14 residues. Germline V gives CDR1 SGHTS, CDR2 YDEGEE. Here the CDR3 reads CASSLDRGDQPQHF. CDR3 DNA: TGTGCCAGCAGCCTGGACAGGGGGGATCAGCCCCAGCATTTT.

The rearrangement uses TRBV4-3 and TRBJ1-4; D is ambiguous. Trimming cost V 0 bases and J 8 bases, with 16 bases left between them. The CDR3 consists of 16 residues. Per the germline V gene, CDR1 is LGHNA and CDR2 is YSLEER. CDR3 nucleotides: TGCGCCAGCAGCCAAGATAGCACGGGTTGGTCAGAAAAACTGTTTTTT. It codes for CASSQDSTGWSEKLFF.

The J gene is TRBJ2-5, the V gene TRBV4-1; 8 bases are a match to TRBD1. The CDR3 runs to 18 residues. Losses at the gene ends were 4 bases for V and 6 bases for J; bases not matched to a gene: 19. The V gene's germline CDR1 is MGHRA and CDR2 YSYEKL. For the CDR3, the DNA is TGCGCCAGCAGCCTATCAAGGACAGGGTATCCCTTTTCAAAGACCCAGTACTTC. Translated: CASSLSRTGYPFSKTQYF.

A remark on this clone: Germline and junction disagree at one end, which may indicate a read error. The CDR3 spells CASSLSGVTSGNTIYF. CDR3 DNA sequence: TGTGCCAGCAGCTTATCGGGGGTAACCTCTGGAAACACCATATATTTT. This sequence joins TRBV27 and TRBJ1-3; maybe TRBD1 (5 bases). CDR1 is MNHEY and CDR2 is SMNVEV in the germline V gene (reference sequence). This CDR3 has 16 amino acids.

V is TRBV7-8 and J is TRBJ2-5, with 7 bases identical to TRBD2. CDR1 and CDR2 (germline): SGHVS, FQNEAQ. J was trimmed by 1 base and V by 2 bases; bases with no gene match: 10. There are 17 residues in the CDR3. This CDR3 is CASSLIPSGGPQETQYF. Written as DNA, the CDR3 is TGTGCCAGCAGCTTAATTCCTAGCGGAGGCCCCCAAGAGACCCAGTACTTC. Using reference TRBV7-8 and TRBJ2-5 for the parts outside the CDR3, the full variable domain is GAGVSQSPRYKVAKRGQDVALRCDPISGHVSLFWYQQALGQGPEFLTYFQNEAQLDKSGLPSDRFFAERPEGSVSTLKIQRTQQEDSAVYLCASSLIPSGGPQETQYFGPGTRLLVL.

CDR3 in amino acids: CASSFRPGQGNTGELFF. The CDR3 coding sequence is TGCGCCAGCAGTTTCCGACCGGGACAGGGAAACACCGGGGAGCTGTTTTTT. The chain joins TRBV5-1 to TRBJ2-2, with 9 bases identical to TRBD1. From germline, CDR1 is SGHRS and CDR2 YFSETQ. The trim removed 5 bases at V and 2 bases at J, leaving 10 bases unmatched. The CDR3 consists of 17 residues.

The sample holds one count of this clone. J is TRBJ2-3 and V is TRBV10-3; TRBD2 agrees at 9 bases. Germline-derived CDR1 and CDR2 are ENHRY and SYGVKD. CDR3 size: 17 residues. Trimming removed 6 bases from V and 5 bases from J; junction bases left unmatched: 15. The CDR3 coding sequence is TGTGCCATCAGCAGGGGGTACCCGGCGGGGGGGAGAGATACGCAGTATTTT. Amino acid sequence: CAISRGYPAGGRDTQYF.

The chain recombines TRBV5-1 with TRBJ2-5; D is tentatively TRBD1 or TRBD2 (5 bases each). Germline CDR1 is SGHRS and CDR2 is YFSETQ. V lost 0 bases to trimming and J lost 5 bases, with 8 bases between them. This CDR3 has 13 residues. CDR3 sequence (DNA): TGCGCCAGCAGCTTGGCAGGGAGTGAGACCCAGTACTTC. Translated: CASSLAGSETQYF.

This clone was counted a few times. V and J are TRBV21-1 and TRBJ2-3; the table's D call TRBD2 went unverified against the DNA. TRBV21-1 is an annotated pseudogene. The CDR3 is 20 residues long. The CDR3, as DNA: TGTGCCAGCAGCAAAAGGGGTAGCGGGGGATGGTTTCTGAGCACAGATACGCAGTATTTT. Protein sequence: CASSKRGSGGWFLSTDTQYF.

This chain connects TRBV21-1 to TRBJ1-5. TRBV21-1 is listed as a pseudogene. CDR3 length: 16 residues. CDR3 bases: TGTGCCATCCAGCGGGCCCTGGGGGAGAACAATCAGCCCCAGCATTTT. The encoded protein is CAIQRALGENNQPQHF.

The genes are TRBV28 and TRBJ1-6; 7 bases map to TRBD1. Germline-derived CDR1 and CDR2 are MDHEN and SYDVKM. V shed 7 bases, J shed 5 bases, and the junction held 5 bases outside the gene matches. The CDR3 totals 14 residues. CDR3 DNA: TGTGCCAGCAAAACAGGACAGGATAATTCACCCCTCCACTTT. This codes for CASKTGQDNSPLHF.

V gene TRBV19 combines with J gene TRBJ2-7; 10 bases match TRBD1. Germline loops: CDR1 LNHDA, CDR2 SQIVND (reference sequence). The junction had 8 bases not matched to a gene; V was cut back by 3 bases and J by 6 bases. This CDR3 contains 15 residues. CDR3 DNA sequence: TGTGCCAGTAGTATCTCCGGGACAGGGGAGGGCGAGCAGTACTTC. This encodes CASSISGTGEGEQYF.

This clone was observed once. This chain uses TRBV5-1 with TRBJ1-1; 8 bases align to TRBD1. This CDR3 is built from 16 residues. With 4 bases clipped from V and 3 bases from J, the junction kept 11 bases outside the gene matches. CDR1 and CDR2 (germline): SGHRS, YFSETQ. CDR3 protein: CASSPRTGSGDTEAFF. DNA for the CDR3: TGCGCCAGCAGCCCGAGGACAGGGTCAGGGGACACTGAAGCTTTCTTT.

This chain links TRBV19 with TRBJ2-1, with 10 bases that match TRBD1. J lost 3 bases, V lost 3 bases, and 2 bases had no gene match. Germline CDR1 and CDR2: LNHDA and SQIVND (reference sequence). There are 15 residues in the CDR3. The CDR3 is CASSMGTGVYNEQFF. The CDR3 DNA follows: TGTGCCAGTAGTATGGGGACAGGGGTCTACAATGAGCAGTTCTTC.

With respect to this clone: The junction differs from germline at one of its ends, possibly a read error. V gene TRBV7-7 combines with J gene TRBJ2-5; 9 nucleotides line up with TRBD1. Germline CDR1 and CDR2: SSHAT and FNYEAQ (reference sequence). This CDR3 comprises 15 residues. This CDR3 is CASSFGTGKQETQYF. CDR3 DNA sequence: TGTGCTAGCAGCTTCGGGACAGGGAAACAAGAGACCCAGTACTTC.

The chain is built from TRBV29-1 and TRBJ1-2; a weak D match, TRBD1 (6 bases). V was shortened by 3 bases and J by 12 bases, with 11 bases between the two germline ends. The CDR3 loop spans 10 amino acids. The germline V gene has CDR1 SQVTM and CDR2 ANQGSEA. The CDR3 DNA is TGCAGCGTTGATGAACAGGGTAACACCTTC. This codes for CSVDEQGNTF.